One sample yielded the 21 T cell receptor beta chains listed below, sequenced in a study of tumor-infiltrating lymphocytes in primary liver carcinoma. The blood RNA (from unsorted whole blood) was obtained, and germline DNA was also extracted. The template, around 540 ng total RNA, yielded TCR beta cDNA made with a constant-region primer. Sequencing libraries for TCR beta derived from three nested multiplex PCR rounds that used slightly modified ARM-PCR. Each of the first two PCR rounds ran roughly 9 cycles with TRBV1-TRBV30 forward and C-beta reverse primers. TCRdb re-analysed the multiplex PCR reads in MiXCR, keeping a single row per CDR3 protein. The sample lists fewer than 350,000 distinct CDR3 sequences, 65% occurring once. Input material: peripheral blood. These receptors were collected from a man aged 35 to 55 with primary liver carcinoma and hepatitis B virus infection.

Turning to this clonotype: An end of the junction does not agree with germline; a read error may underlie this. The V and J genes are TRBV11-3 and TRBJ2-1; no clear D. Germline lookup yields CDR1 SGHNT and CDR2 YENEEA. The CDR3 has 11 residues. The CDR3 coding sequence is TGTGTCAGCAGCTTCGCGGATGAGCGGTTCTTC. Protein product: CVSSFADERFF.

The chain is built from TRBV11-2 and TRBJ2-7; 10 bases map to TRBD1. Germline V gene data show CDR1 as SGHAT and CDR2 as FQNNGV. Trimming removed 5 bases from V and 13 bases from J; junction bases left unmatched: 8. CDR3 length equals 12 residues. The DNA of the CDR3 is TGTGCCAGCAGCCCTGGACAGGGGGAGCTATACTTC. Residues: CASSPGQGELYF.

The sample holds many counts of this clonotype. Here the CDR3 reads CASSSGLVADTQYF. In DNA, the CDR3 is TGTGCCAGCAGCTCCGGACTAGTGGCAGATACGCAGTATTTT. V usage is TRBV5-5 and J usage is TRBJ2-3; 7 bases match TRBD2. The CDR3 is 14 amino acids. Losses at the gene ends were 3 bases for V and 4 bases for J; bases not matched to a gene: 5. Germline CDR1 and CDR2: SGHKS and YYEKEE (reference sequence). The variable domain in full, with the rest retrieved from reference TRBV5-5 and TRBJ2-3, is DAGVTQSPTHLIKTRGQQVTLRCSPISGHKSVSWYQQVLGQGPQFIFQYYEKEERGRGNFPDRFSARQFPNYSSELNVNALLLGDSALYLCASSSGLVADTQYFGPGTRLTVL.

This clonotype came up many times. The chain couples TRBV11-2 to TRBJ1-6; 8 bases are a match to TRBD1. The CDR3 extends over 14 amino acids. Germline CDR1 reads SGHAT; CDR2 reads FQNNGV. V gave up 5 bases and J gave up 7 bases; unmatched junction bases: 4. This chain's CDR3 is CASSATGGNSPLHF. In nucleotides, the CDR3 is TGTGCCAGCAGCGCAACAGGGGGGAATTCACCCCTCCACTTT.

On this clonotype itself: A much larger clone differs by one base, so this may be a read error. The chain carries TRBV12-3 or TRBV12-4 and TRBJ2-1; no clear D. The CDR3 consists of 11 residues. The CDR3 nucleotides are TGTGTCAGCAGTTTTTTGAATGAGCAGTTCTTC. Protein: CVSSFLNEQFF.

Details on this clonotype: Germline and junction disagree at one end, which may indicate a read error. This chain uses TRBV5-1 with TRBJ2-3; possible D gene TRBD2, 6 bases. Per germline, CDR1 SGHRS and CDR2 YFSETQ. CDR3 length equals 15 residues. CDR3 residues: CASSLGQAGADTQYF. DNA of the CDR3: TGCGCCAGTAGCTTGGGGCAAGCGGGTGCAGATACGCAGTATTTT.

With respect to this clonotype: At one end the junction does not follow the germline gene, possibly because of a read error. This chain links TRBV11-2 with TRBJ2-1, with D perhaps being TRBD1 or TRBD2 (5 bases each). Germline V lookup: CDR1 SGHAT, CDR2 FQNNGV. The CDR3 loop spans 15 amino acids. The CDR3 DNA follows: TGTGCCAGGAGCTTAGCCCCTGGGGGCTACAATGAGCAGTTCTTC. Amino acids: CARSLAPGGYNEQFF.

This chain uses TRBV11-1 with TRBJ2-7; D gene ambiguous. Trimming shortened V by 0 bases and J by 13 bases, and 10 bases separated the two germline ends. CDR1 is SGHAT and CDR2 is FQDESV in the germline V gene (reference sequence). The CDR3 contains 11 residues. CDR3 sequence (DNA): TGTGCCAGCAGCTTAGCGCACGATCAATACTTC. Residues: CASSLAHDQYF.

Points on this clonotype: At one end the junction does not follow the germline gene, possibly because of a read error. The rearrangement links TRBV10-2 to TRBJ1-5; D remains unclear. The CDR3 sequence is 12 residues long. In germline, CDR1 is WSHSY, CDR2 SAAADI. The CDR3 loop is CPSSDGDQPQHF. As DNA, the CDR3 is TGCCCCAGCAGTGATGGGGATCAGCCCCAGCACTTT.

Of note for this clonotype: One end of the junction is discordant with germline, which a read error may explain. The chain links TRBV11-2 to TRBJ1-1, with a weak D call TRBD1 (6 bases). The germline gives CDR1 SGHAT, CDR2 FQNNGV. The CDR3 is 14 amino acids. The CDR3 nucleotides are TGTGCCAGTGCGAGGGGGAACACTAACACTGAAGCTTTCTTC. Residues: CASARGNTNTEAFF.

About this clonotype itself: This may arise from a read error, as a much more abundant clone is one base away. This chain links TRBV6-2 or TRBV6-3 with TRBJ1-1; D call uncertain. Germline V CDR1 and CDR2: MNHEY, SVGEGT. This CDR3 comprises 12 residues. In DNA form, the CDR3 reads TGTGCCAGCAGTGAAGGGTACACTGAAGCTATCTTT. Amino acids: CASSEGYTEAIF.

V gene TRBV2 combines with J gene TRBJ2-7; no definite D call. CDR3 length: 14 amino acids. Trimming cost V 3 bases and J 2 bases, with 11 bases left between them. Germline CDR1 and CDR2: SNHLY and FYNNEI. The CDR3 DNA sequence: TGTGCCAGCAGTGACCCTAGATTCGCCTACGAGCAGTACTTC. Translation gives CASSDPRFAYEQYF. Together with reference TRBV2 and TRBJ2-7, the CDR3 gives the full variable domain: EPEVTQTPSHQVTQMGQEVILRCVPISNHLYFYWYRQILGQKVEFLVSFYNNEISEKSEIFDDQFSVERPDGSNFTLKIRSTKLEDSAMYFCASSDPRFAYEQYFGPGTRLTVT.

This clonotype was picked up many times. The chain joins TRBV11-3 to TRBJ2-1; 10 bases match TRBD2. CDR3 length: 15 residues. After removal of 5 bases from V and 8 bases from J, the junction contained 9 bases not matched to a gene. In germline, CDR1 is SGHNT, CDR2 YENEEA. The CDR3, as DNA: TGTGCCAGCAGCCCTCAAGCGGGAGGGGATGATGAGCAGTTCTTC. It encodes CASSPQAGGDDEQFF. The full variable domain, in which reference TRBV11-3 and TRBJ2-1 provide the parts outside the CDR3, is EAGVVQSPRYKIIEKKQPVAFWCNPISGHNTLYWYLQNLGQGPELLIRYENEEAVDDSQLPKDRFSAERLKGVDSTLKIQPAELGDSAVYLCASSPQAGGDDEQFFGPGTRLTVL.

A remark on this clonotype: Just one base apart from a much larger clone, this may be a read error. The chain joins TRBV6-6 to TRBJ2-7; D is undetermined. The germline V gene encodes CDR1 MNHNY and CDR2 SVGAGI (reference sequence). CDR3 size: 13 residues. Trimming removed 8 bases at V and 5 bases at J, with 16 bases between. CDR3: CASGFRLGHEQYF. The CDR3 coding sequence is TGTGCCAGCGGTTTTAGACTGGGCCACGAGCAGTACTTC.

This clonotype was seen only once. Given a much more abundant clone one base away, this may be a read error. The V call is TRBV5-6, the J call TRBJ2-1; D unclear. Germline V gene lookup returns CDR1 SGHDT and CDR2 YYEEEE. The CDR3 has 13 amino acids. The ends were cut back, 0 bases at V and 9 bases at J, with 10 bases in the middle. In nucleotides, the CDR3 is TGTGCCAGCAGCTTGGCCACAAACGGTGAGCAGTTCTTC. This translates into CASSLATNGEQFF.

Note on this clonotype: This may be a read error: a much more frequent sequence differs by one nucleotide. V is TRBV6-6 and J is TRBJ2-3; D is unclear. The V gene's germline CDR1 is MNHNY and CDR2 SVGAGI (reference sequence). The CDR3 spans 12 residues. As DNA, the CDR3 is TGTGTCAGCAGTTTCGGCACAGATACGCAGTATTTT. Amino acid sequence: CVSSFGTDTQYF.

J is TRBJ2-5 and V is TRBV6-1; TRBD1 matches 8 bases. V was clipped by 3 bases and J by 3 bases; unmatched bases: 3. The CDR3 loop spans 14 amino acids. Germline values: CDR1 MNHNS, CDR2 SASEGT. In DNA form, the CDR3 reads TGTGCCAGCAGTGACGGACAGGGTAAAGAGACCCAGTACTTC. Translated: CASSDGQGKETQYF.

For this clonotype: Given a much more abundant clone one base away, this may be a read error. Likely a read error: the CDR3 ends without its conserved phenylalanine or tryptophan. V and J are TRBV29-1 and TRBJ1-4, with a tentative D call TRBD1 (6 bases). The germline gives CDR1 SQVTM, CDR2 ANQGSEA. The V gene lost 4 bases and the J gene lost 10 bases, with 10 bases spanning the gap. The CDR3 sequence is 11 residues long. The CDR3 coding sequence is TGCAGCGTTGTTGGGGGCGGAAAACTGTTTCTT. It yields the protein CSVVGGGKLFL.

This clonotype was seen just once. No conserved phenylalanine or tryptophan ends this CDR3, so it is likely a read error. This rearrangement joins TRBV25-1 to TRBJ2-7, with D uncertain. Germline V CDR1 and CDR2: MGHDK, SYGVNS. The CDR3 covers 11 residues. The CDR3 spells CASLYSHEQYL. DNA for the CDR3: TGTGCCAGCTTGTACTCCCACGAGCAGTACCTC.

This clonotype was detected ten times or more. The chain has TRBV6-6 and TRBJ2-7, with TRBD2 identical over 12 bases. This CDR3 contains 14 residues. J lost 6 bases, V lost 5 bases, and 5 bases had no gene match. The germline V gene encodes CDR1 MNHNY and CDR2 SVGAGI (reference sequence). CDR3 sequence (DNA): TGTGCCAGCAGTCCGAGGGGACTAGCGGGCGAGCAGTACTTC. Residues: CASSPRGLAGEQYF.

This clonotype was found many times. The chain combines TRBV11-2 with TRBJ1-6; D might be TRBD1 (6 bases). The V gene's germline CDR1 is SGHAT and CDR2 FQNNGV. Between the trimmed V and J ends, which lost 0 bases and 4 bases, there was a span of 7 bases. The CDR3 is made up of 15 amino acids. CDR3 sequence reads: CASSLEGGYNSPLHF. DNA of the CDR3: TGTGCCAGCAGCTTAGAAGGGGGGTATAATTCACCCCTCCACTTT.